Sequencing of this T cell receptor (beta chain) was carried out in a study of human T cells and chemical hapten exposure. Time point reported: pre-sensitization, week 0. Documented treatment: therapeutic diphenylcyclopropenone sensitization with weekly scalp DPC. CDR1 and CDR2 (germline): SGDLS, YYNGEE. The CDR3 runs 15 residues. Trimming cost V 3 bases and J 2 bases, with 12 bases left between them. This clonotype was seen a handful of times. TCRdb reanalysed the RACE reads using MiXCR and keeps one entry per CDR3 protein. There are 270,000 or so distinct CDR3 sequences in the sample; 7.5% to 9% occur only once, and roughly 1.2% lies in the top ten.

The source material was whole blood, sampled in connection with sensitization to the hapten diphenylcyclopropenone (DPC). The genes are TRBV9 and TRBJ1-5, with D maybe TRBD1 (6 bases). The clonotype originates from a man between 18 and 29 years old with alopecia areata. Some clones in this sample may be carry-over from other donors' samples. In DNA, the CDR3 is TGTGCCAGCAGCGCTCAGGGGTTGGGCAATCAGCCCCAGCATTTT. It yields the protein CASSAQGLGNQPQHF. Based on the CDR3 plus reference TRBV9 and TRBJ1-5, the full variable domain is DSGVTQTPKHLITATGQRVTLRCSPRSGDLSVYWYQQSLDQGLQFLIQYYNGEERAKGNILERFSAQQFPDLHSELNLSSLELGDSALYFCASSAQGLGNQPQHFGDGTRLSIL.